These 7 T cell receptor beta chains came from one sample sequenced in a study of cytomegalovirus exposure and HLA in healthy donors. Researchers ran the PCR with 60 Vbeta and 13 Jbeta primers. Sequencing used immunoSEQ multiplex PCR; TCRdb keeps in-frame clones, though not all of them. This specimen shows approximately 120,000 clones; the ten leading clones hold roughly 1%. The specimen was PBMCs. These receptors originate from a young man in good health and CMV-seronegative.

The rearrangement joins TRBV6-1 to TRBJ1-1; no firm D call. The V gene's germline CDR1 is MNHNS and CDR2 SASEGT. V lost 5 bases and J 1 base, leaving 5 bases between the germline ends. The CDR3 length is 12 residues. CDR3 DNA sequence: TGTGCCAGCAGTCACAGGAACACTGAAGCTTTCTTT. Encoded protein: CASSHRNTEAFF.

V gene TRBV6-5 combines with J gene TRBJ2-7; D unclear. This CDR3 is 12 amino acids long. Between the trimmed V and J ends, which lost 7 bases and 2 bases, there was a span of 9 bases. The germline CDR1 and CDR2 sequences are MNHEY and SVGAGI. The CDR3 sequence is CASTGFAYEQYF. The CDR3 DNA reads TGTGCCAGCACGGGTTTCGCCTACGAGCAGTACTTC.

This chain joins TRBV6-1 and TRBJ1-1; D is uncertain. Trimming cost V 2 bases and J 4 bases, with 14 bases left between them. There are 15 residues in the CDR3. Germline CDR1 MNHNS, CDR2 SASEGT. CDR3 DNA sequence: TGTGCCAGCAGTGAATGGGCCTCCGCGAGCACTGAAGCTTTCTTT. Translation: CASSEWASASTEAFF.

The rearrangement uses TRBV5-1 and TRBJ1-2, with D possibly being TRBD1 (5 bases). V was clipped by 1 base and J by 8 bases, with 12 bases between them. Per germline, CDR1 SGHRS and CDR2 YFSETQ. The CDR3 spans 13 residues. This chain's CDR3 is CASSLRAGQGYTF. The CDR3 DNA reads TGCGCCAGCAGCTTGCGTGCAGGGCAGGGCTACACCTTC.

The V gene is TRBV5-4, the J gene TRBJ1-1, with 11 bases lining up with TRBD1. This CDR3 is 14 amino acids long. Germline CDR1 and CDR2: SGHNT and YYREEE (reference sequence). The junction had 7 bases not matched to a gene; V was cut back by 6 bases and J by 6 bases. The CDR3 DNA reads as TGTGCCAGCACTAGGGACAGGGGGTATCCTGAAGCTTTCTTT. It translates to CASTRDRGYPEAFF.

CDR3 bases: TGTGCCTGGAGTGGTCGGGCGAATCCCCTAGCGGGCGAGCAGTACTTC. Translating gives CAWSGRANPLAGEQYF. This chain connects TRBV30 to TRBJ2-7; 8 bases line up with TRBD2. The V gene's germline CDR1 is GTSNPN and CDR2 SVGIG (reference sequence). The CDR3 has 16 residues. Trimming at V came to 1 base and at J to 6 bases, leaving 14 bases not matched to a gene.

The CDR3 bases are TGCGCCAGCAGCCAGTACAGGGTTTCTTCCTACGAGCAGTACTTC. Translation gives CASSQYRVSSYEQYF. This chain connects TRBV4-1 to TRBJ2-7; D might be TRBD1 (6 bases). Germline CDR1 reads MGHRA; CDR2 reads YSYEKL. V gave up 3 bases and J gave up 1 base, with 13 bases separating them. This CDR3 contains 15 residues.